This TCR beta chain was retrieved from a study of Ad26.COV2.S vaccination and SARS-CoV-2 variants. Study-level findings and limits: Higher spike-specific TCR breadth was found in vaccine recipients than in placebo recipients.

This table comes from immunoSEQ multiplex PCR, and its TCRdb copy is limited to in-frame clones, with some not included. Altogether about 680,000 clones are present, 70% to 90% being singletons, with the ten largest covering around 1.4%. About this clone itself: What it binds is not known.

Treatment described: around 19 received Ad26.COV2.S at low or high dose, single or two shots; 5 received placebo; per-sample allocation not given. Samples analyzed were those drawn on day 63 after the first vaccine or placebo injection. The sample came from a Boston adult aged 18-55 years. Its platform was an Ad26 vector, and its expressed antigen was Wuhan-strain SARS-CoV-2 spike. CDR3 length equals 16 residues. The germline V gene encodes CDR1 SGHDN and CDR2 FVKESK. V was cut by 4 bases and J by 0 bases, with 10 bases left in between. Specimen: peripheral blood, collected in a trial of Ad26.COV2.S vaccine versus placebo. The sequence was obtained from a person between 18 and 60 years old who received the Ad26.COV2.S COVID-19 vaccine or a placebo. The chain combines TRBV14 with TRBJ2-6, with a tentative D call TRBD1 (6 bases). Here the CDR3 DNA reads TGTGCCAGCAGCCGTTGGACAGACTCTGGGGCCAACGTCCTGACTTTC. Its protein is CASSRWTDSGANVLTF.